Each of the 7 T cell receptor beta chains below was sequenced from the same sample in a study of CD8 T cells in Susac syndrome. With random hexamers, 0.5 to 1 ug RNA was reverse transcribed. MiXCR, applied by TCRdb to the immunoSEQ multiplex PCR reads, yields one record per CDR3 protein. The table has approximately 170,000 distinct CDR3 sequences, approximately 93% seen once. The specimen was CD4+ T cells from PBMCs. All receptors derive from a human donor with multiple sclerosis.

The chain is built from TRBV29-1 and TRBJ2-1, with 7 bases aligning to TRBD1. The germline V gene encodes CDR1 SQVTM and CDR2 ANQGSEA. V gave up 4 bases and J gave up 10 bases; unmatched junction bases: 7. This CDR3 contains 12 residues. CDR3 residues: CSVGLGGQEQFF. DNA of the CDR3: TGCAGCGTTGGGTTAGGGGGACAGGAGCAGTTCTTC.

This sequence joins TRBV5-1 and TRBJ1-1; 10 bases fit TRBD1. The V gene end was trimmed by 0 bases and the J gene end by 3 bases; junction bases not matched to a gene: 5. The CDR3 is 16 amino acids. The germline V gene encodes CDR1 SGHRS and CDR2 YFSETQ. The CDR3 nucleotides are TGCGCCAGCAGCTTGGGATTTGGGACAGGGGACACTGAAGCTTTCTTT. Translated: CASSLGFGTGDTEAFF.

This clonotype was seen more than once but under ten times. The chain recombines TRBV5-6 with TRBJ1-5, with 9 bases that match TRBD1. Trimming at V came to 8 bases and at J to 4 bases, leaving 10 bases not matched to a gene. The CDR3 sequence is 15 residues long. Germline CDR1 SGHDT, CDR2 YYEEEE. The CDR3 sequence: CASSLTGGGNQPQHF. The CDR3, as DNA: TGTGCCAGTAGCCTGACAGGGGGAGGTAATCAGCCCCAGCATTTT.

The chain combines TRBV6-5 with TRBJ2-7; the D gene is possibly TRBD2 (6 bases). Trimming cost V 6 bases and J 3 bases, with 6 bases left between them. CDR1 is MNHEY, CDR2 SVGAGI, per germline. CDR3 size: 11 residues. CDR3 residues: CASREGYEQYF. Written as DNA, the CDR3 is TGTGCCAGCAGGGAGGGCTACGAGCAGTACTTC.

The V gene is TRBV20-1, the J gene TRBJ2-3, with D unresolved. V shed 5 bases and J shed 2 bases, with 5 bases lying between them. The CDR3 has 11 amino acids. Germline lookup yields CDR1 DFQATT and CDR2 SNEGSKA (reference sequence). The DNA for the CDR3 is TGCAGTGCTGGATTCACAGATACGCAGTATTTT. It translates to CSAGFTDTQYF.

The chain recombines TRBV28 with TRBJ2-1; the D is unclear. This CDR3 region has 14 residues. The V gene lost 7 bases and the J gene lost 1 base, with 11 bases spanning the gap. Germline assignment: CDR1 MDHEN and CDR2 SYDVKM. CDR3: CASIRAGSYNEQFF. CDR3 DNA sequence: TGTGCCAGCATAAGGGCCGGTTCCTACAATGAGCAGTTCTTC. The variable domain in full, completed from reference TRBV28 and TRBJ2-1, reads DVKVTQSSRYLVKRTGEKVFLECVQDMDHENMFWYRQDPGLGLRLIYFSYDVKMKEKGDIPEGYSVSREKKERFSLILESASTNQTSMYLCASIRAGSYNEQFFGPGTRLTVL.

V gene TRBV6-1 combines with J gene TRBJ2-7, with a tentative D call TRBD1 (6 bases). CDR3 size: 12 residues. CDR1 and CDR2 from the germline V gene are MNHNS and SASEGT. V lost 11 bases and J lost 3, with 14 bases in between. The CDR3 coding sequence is TGTGCCTCCCCGGGACACTTCTACGAGCAGTACTTC. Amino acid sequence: CASPGHFYEQYF.